The rows below give T cell receptor beta chains drawn from one sample of a study of cytomegalovirus exposure and HLA in healthy donors. Assay used: immunoSEQ multiplex PCR; TCRdb lists only in-frame clones, some missing. Its listing shows tens of thousands of clones. Sequencing input: PBMCs. The origin of the receptors is a middle-aged woman in good health and CMV-seronegative. The CDR3 runs from the conserved cysteine through the conserved F or W. D genes are given only for firm matches.

v_call: TRBV5-4; j_call: TRBJ1-1; d_call: TRBD1; cdr3_nt: TGTGCCAGCAGCTCCGCCTCGACAGGGACCACTGAAGCTTTCTTT; cdr3_aa: CASSSASTGTTEAFF
v_call: TRBV9; j_call: TRBJ2-2; d_call: NA; cdr3_nt: TGTGCCAGCAGCGTAGATGCTAGGGGTAGCGGCGGGGAGCTGTTTTTT; cdr3_aa: CASSVDARGSGGELFF
v_call: TRBV30; j_call: TRBJ2-7; d_call: TRBD2; cdr3_nt: TGTGCCTGGAGTCGGGAGGTTGCCTACGAGCAGTACTTC; cdr3_aa: CAWSREVAYEQYF
v_call: TRBV15; j_call: TRBJ1-1; d_call: NA; cdr3_nt: TGTGCCACCAGCAGAGAGGGCAGGAACACTGAAGCTTTCTTT; cdr3_aa: CATSREGRNTEAFF
v_call: TRBV27; j_call: TRBJ2-1; d_call: NA; cdr3_nt: TGTGCCAGCAGTAGGCAGGGGAATGAGCAGTTCTTC; cdr3_aa: CASSRQGNEQFF
v_call: TRBV9; j_call: TRBJ2-3; d_call: TRBD2; cdr3_nt: TGTGCCAGCAGCGTAGGAGGCGGGAGCAACACAGATACGCAGTATTTT; cdr3_aa: CASSVGGGSNTDTQYF
v_call: TRBV7-2; j_call: TRBJ1-5; d_call: TRBD1; cdr3_nt: TGTGCCAGCAGCGAGGACAGGGTGCAGCCCCAGCATTTT; cdr3_aa: CASSEDRVQPQHF
v_call: TRBV11-2; j_call: TRBJ2-7; d_call: TRBD2; cdr3_nt: TGTGCCAGCAGCCCACGGACTAGCGGGACGATCTACGAGCAGTACTTC; cdr3_aa: CASSPRTSGTIYEQYF
v_call: TRBV5-8; j_call: TRBJ2-1; d_call: NA; cdr3_nt: TGTGCCAGCAGCTTGACAGGGCGGAATGAGCAGTTCTTC; cdr3_aa: CASSLTGRNEQFF
v_call: TRBV7-9; j_call: TRBJ2-1; d_call: NA; cdr3_nt: TGTGCCAGCAGCTCCGACCGGGGTGACGGCTACAATGAGCAGTTCTTC; cdr3_aa: CASSSDRGDGYNEQFF
v_call: TRBV9; j_call: TRBJ2-3; d_call: TRBD1; cdr3_nt: TGTGCCAGCAGCCCCCGGACAGGCGCAGATACGCAGTATTTT; cdr3_aa: CASSPRTGADTQYF
v_call: TRBV5-5; j_call: TRBJ1-2; d_call: TRBD1; cdr3_nt: TGTGCCAGCAGTCAAACAGGGGGCAACTATGGCTACACCTTC; cdr3_aa: CASSQTGGNYGYTF
v_call: TRBV5-1; j_call: TRBJ1-1; d_call: NA; cdr3_nt: TGCGCCAGCAGCCGAGCGAATTGGGGGATGGAGGGTGAAGCTTTCTTT; cdr3_aa: CASSRANWGMEGEAFF
v_call: TRBV30; j_call: TRBJ1-5; d_call: TRBD1; cdr3_nt: TGTGCCTGGAACTCAGGGGGGAACTCCCACCAGCATTTT; cdr3_aa: CAWNSGGNSHQHF
v_call: TRBV19; j_call: TRBJ2-3; d_call: TRBD2; cdr3_nt: TGTGCCAGTAGTAAGGGGACTAGACAGGTTGGAGATACGCAGTATTTT; cdr3_aa: CASSKGTRQVGDTQYF
v_call: TRBV20-1; j_call: TRBJ2-7; d_call: NA; cdr3_nt: TGCAGTGCTCTAAACTACGAGCAGTACTTC; cdr3_aa: CSALNYEQYF
v_call: TRBV30; j_call: TRBJ1-1; d_call: NA; cdr3_nt: TGTGCCTGGAGTGGACTGATGAACACTGAAGCTTTCTTT; cdr3_aa: CAWSGLMNTEAFF
v_call: TRBV4-3; j_call: TRBJ2-3; d_call: TRBD2; cdr3_nt: TGCGCCAGCAGCCTTCTAGCTAGCGGGAGGAGCACAGATACGCAGTATTTT; cdr3_aa: CASSLLASGRSTDTQYF
v_call: TRBV9; j_call: TRBJ1-1; d_call: TRBD1; cdr3_nt: TGTGCCAGCAGCGAACGGGACAGGGGGCTCACTGAAGCTTTCTTT; cdr3_aa: CASSERDRGLTEAFF
v_call: TRBV29-1; j_call: TRBJ2-1; d_call: NA; cdr3_nt: TGCAGCGTTCGTAAGGAGGGGAGGATACAGAATGAGCAGTTCTTC; cdr3_aa: CSVRKEGRIQNEQFF
v_call: TRBV5-1; j_call: TRBJ2-5; d_call: TRBD2; cdr3_nt: TGCGCCAGCAGCTCCCTGGGAGGGGTCGGTCCAGAGACCCAGTACTTC; cdr3_aa: CASSSLGGVGPETQYF
v_call: TRBV5-1; j_call: TRBJ2-2; d_call: TRBD2; cdr3_nt: TGCGCCAGCAGCCAACTAGCGGGAGTAGCCACCGGGGAGCTGTTTTTT; cdr3_aa: CASSQLAGVATGELFF
v_call: TRBV19; j_call: TRBJ1-2; d_call: TRBD1; cdr3_nt: TGTGCCAGTAGTATAGTTATGACAGGGGGCTACGGCTACACCTTC; cdr3_aa: CASSIVMTGGYGYTF
v_call: TRBV7-3; j_call: TRBJ1-3; d_call: NA; cdr3_nt: TGTGCCAGCAGCCCCTCGGTCTCTGGAAACACCATATATTTT; cdr3_aa: CASSPSVSGNTIYF
v_call: TRBV27; j_call: TRBJ1-5; d_call: TRBD1; cdr3_nt: TGTGCCAGCAGGCCCGTAGGACAGGGAGACAATCAGCCCCAGCATTTT; cdr3_aa: CASRPVGQGDNQPQHF
v_call: TRBV9; j_call: TRBJ2-7; d_call: TRBD1; cdr3_nt: TGTGCCAGCAGCGTAGCGACAGGGGACGAGCAGTACTTC; cdr3_aa: CASSVATGDEQYF
v_call: TRBV6-1; j_call: TRBJ2-7; d_call: NA; cdr3_nt: TGTGCCAGCAGTATTGGGCGGGGCGGGGCTGAGCAGTACTTC; cdr3_aa: CASSIGRGGAEQYF
v_call: TRBV5-1; j_call: TRBJ2-5; d_call: NA; cdr3_nt: TGCGCCAGCAGCGAACAGGATCCGAGGAGAGAGACCCAGTACTTC; cdr3_aa: CASSEQDPRRETQYF
v_call: TRBV5-4; j_call: TRBJ1-2; d_call: TRBD1; cdr3_nt: TGTGCCAGCAGCACCCAGGAAAGGGGGCTTTTCTATGGCTACACCTTC; cdr3_aa: CASSTQERGLFYGYTF
v_call: TRBV9; j_call: TRBJ2-7; d_call: TRBD2; cdr3_nt: TGTGCCAGCAGCGCTAGCGGGACTGCTACCAGCGATCAGTACTTC; cdr3_aa: CASSASGTATSDQYF
v_call: TRBV7-2; j_call: TRBJ1-2; d_call: TRBD1; cdr3_nt: TGTGCCAGCAGCGCGGGACAGGGCTATGGCTACACCTTC; cdr3_aa: CASSAGQGYGYTF
v_call: TRBV9; j_call: TRBJ2-2; d_call: NA; cdr3_nt: TGTGCCAGCAGCGTAGTCGTGGGGGGCGGGGAGCTGTTTTTT; cdr3_aa: CASSVVVGGGELFF
v_call: TRBV27; j_call: TRBJ1-1; d_call: TRBD1; cdr3_nt: TGTGCCAGCAGTTTATATGGACCCCGACAGGGTTTTATGAACACTGAAGCTTTCTTT; cdr3_aa: CASSLYGPRQGFMNTEAFF
v_call: TRBV4-2; j_call: TRBJ2-1; d_call: TRBD1; cdr3_nt: TGTGCCAGCAGCCAGAGGAACAGGGGCAATGAGCAGTTCTTC; cdr3_aa: CASSQRNRGNEQFF
v_call: TRBV7-9; j_call: TRBJ1-1; d_call: NA; cdr3_nt: TGTGCCAGCAGACCCGCACAGGGGAACACTGAAGCTTTCTTT; cdr3_aa: CASRPAQGNTEAFF
v_call: TRBV28; j_call: TRBJ1-1; d_call: TRBD1; cdr3_nt: TGTGCCAGCAGCAATGGACAGGAGAACACTGAAGCTTTCTTT; cdr3_aa: CASSNGQENTEAFF
v_call: TRBV29-1; j_call: TRBJ2-3; d_call: TRBD2; cdr3_nt: TGCAGCGCTAGCGGAGGTCCTAGCACAGATACGCAGTATTTT; cdr3_aa: CSASGGPSTDTQYF
v_call: TRBV5-1; j_call: TRBJ2-1; d_call: TRBD2; cdr3_nt: TGCGCCAGCAGCTTGGGGACTAGCACTGAGCAGTTCTTC; cdr3_aa: CASSLGTSTEQFF
v_call: TRBV7-3; j_call: TRBJ2-7; d_call: TRBD1; cdr3_nt: TGTGCCAGCAGCTTACAATCCAGGGGGCCCAGGAACGAGCAGTACTTC; cdr3_aa: CASSLQSRGPRNEQYF
v_call: TRBV5-8; j_call: TRBJ1-1; d_call: NA; cdr3_nt: TGTGCCAGCAGCTTGGGTCGTCGGAACACTGAAGCTTTCTTT; cdr3_aa: CASSLGRRNTEAFF
v_call: TRBV6-5; j_call: TRBJ1-5; d_call: NA; cdr3_nt: TGTGCCAGCAGTTCCGACGGGGATCAGCCCCAGCATTTT; cdr3_aa: CASSSDGDQPQHF
v_call: TRBV9; j_call: TRBJ2-2; d_call: NA; cdr3_nt: TGTGCCAGCAGCGTAGTGCCTAGTCCCGGGGAGCTGTTTTTT; cdr3_aa: CASSVVPSPGELFF
v_call: TRBV6-6; j_call: TRBJ2-2; d_call: TRBD1; cdr3_nt: TGTGCCAGCAGTCCACCCGGGACAGGGTATACCGGGGAGCTGTTTTTT; cdr3_aa: CASSPPGTGYTGELFF
v_call: TRBV30; j_call: TRBJ2-4; d_call: NA; cdr3_nt: TGTGCCTGGACCGGAGGGGGGGTGAGAAACATTCAGTACTTC; cdr3_aa: CAWTGGGVRNIQYF
v_call: TRBV7-9; j_call: TRBJ1-3; d_call: NA; cdr3_nt: TGTGCCGGGACTTTGAGGGGCTCTGGAAACACCATATATTTT; cdr3_aa: CAGTLRGSGNTIYF
v_call: TRBV10-3; j_call: TRBJ2-5; d_call: NA; cdr3_nt: TGTGCCATCAGTGAGTCCCAGGGTTGGGAGACCCAGTACTTC; cdr3_aa: CAISESQGWETQYF
v_call: TRBV30; j_call: TRBJ2-1; d_call: NA; cdr3_nt: TGTGCCTGGAGTCCCGTCCATAGCTCCTACAATGAGCAGTTCTTC; cdr3_aa: CAWSPVHSSYNEQFF
v_call: TRBV15; j_call: TRBJ1-4; d_call: NA; cdr3_nt: TGTGCCACCAGCAGGTACAAAGCAACTAATGAAAAACTGTTTTTT; cdr3_aa: CATSRYKATNEKLFF
v_call: TRBV4-1; j_call: TRBJ2-1; d_call: NA; cdr3_nt: TGCGCCAGCAGCCAACGCAACGGTTGGAGGAGCTCCTACAATGAGCAGTTCTTC; cdr3_aa: CASSQRNGWRSSYNEQFF
v_call: TRBV19; j_call: TRBJ2-7; d_call: NA; cdr3_nt: TGTGCCAGTAGTCTGGGCCTTACCTACGAGCAGTACTTC; cdr3_aa: CASSLGLTYEQYF
v_call: TRBV5-1; j_call: TRBJ1-3; d_call: NA; cdr3_nt: TGCGCCAGCAGCTTGGTCGGGGGAAACACCATATATTTT; cdr3_aa: CASSLVGGNTIYF
v_call: TRBV27; j_call: TRBJ2-2; d_call: TRBD1; cdr3_nt: TGTGCCAGCGATCACAGGGGGCTGGGCACCGGGGAGCTGTTTTTT; cdr3_aa: CASDHRGLGTGELFF
v_call: TRBV5-6; j_call: TRBJ1-1; d_call: NA; cdr3_nt: TGTGCCAGCAGCTTGGCACAGGGGAACACTGAAGCTTTCTTT; cdr3_aa: CASSLAQGNTEAFF
v_call: TRBV7-2; j_call: TRBJ2-1; d_call: NA; cdr3_nt: TGTGCCAGCAGCTTAGTAGTCGAAACGCAGTTCTTC; cdr3_aa: CASSLVVETQFF
v_call: TRBV9; j_call: TRBJ1-1; d_call: NA; cdr3_nt: TGTGCCAGCAGCCCGGGGGACCTGAACACTGAAGCTTTCTTT; cdr3_aa: CASSPGDLNTEAFF